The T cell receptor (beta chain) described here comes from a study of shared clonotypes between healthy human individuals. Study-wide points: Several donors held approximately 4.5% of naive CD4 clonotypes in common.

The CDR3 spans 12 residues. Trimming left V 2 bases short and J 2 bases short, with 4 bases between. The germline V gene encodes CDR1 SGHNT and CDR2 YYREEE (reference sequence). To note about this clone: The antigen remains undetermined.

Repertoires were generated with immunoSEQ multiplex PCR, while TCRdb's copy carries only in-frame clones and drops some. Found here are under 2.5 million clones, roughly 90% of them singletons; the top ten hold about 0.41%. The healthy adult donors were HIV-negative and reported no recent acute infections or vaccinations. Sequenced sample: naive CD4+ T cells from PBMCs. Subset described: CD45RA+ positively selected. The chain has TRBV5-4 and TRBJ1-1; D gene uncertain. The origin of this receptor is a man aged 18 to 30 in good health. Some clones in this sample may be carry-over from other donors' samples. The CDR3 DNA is TGTGCCAGCAGCTTAATAAACACTGAAGCTTTCTTT. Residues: CASSLINTEAFF.